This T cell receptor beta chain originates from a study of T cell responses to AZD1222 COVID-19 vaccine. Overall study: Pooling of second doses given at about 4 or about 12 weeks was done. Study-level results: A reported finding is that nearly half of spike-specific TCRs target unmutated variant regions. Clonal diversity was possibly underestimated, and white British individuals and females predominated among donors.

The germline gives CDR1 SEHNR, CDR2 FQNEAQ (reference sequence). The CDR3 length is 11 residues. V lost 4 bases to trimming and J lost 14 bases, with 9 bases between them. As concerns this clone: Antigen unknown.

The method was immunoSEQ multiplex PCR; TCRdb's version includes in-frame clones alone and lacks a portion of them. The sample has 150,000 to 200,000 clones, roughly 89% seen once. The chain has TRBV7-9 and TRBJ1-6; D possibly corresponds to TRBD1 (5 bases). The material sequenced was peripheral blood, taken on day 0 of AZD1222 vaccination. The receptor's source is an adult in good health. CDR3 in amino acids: CASSSGLTLHF. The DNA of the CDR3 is TGTGCCAGCAGCTCGGGACTCACCCTCCACTTT.